Given below is one T cell receptor (beta chain) in context. The record originates from a study of T cell changes during pregnancy in multiple sclerosis. This table comes from immunoSEQ multiplex PCR, and its TCRdb copy is limited to in-frame clones, with some not included. The repertoire has around 40,000 clones, roughly 87% of them found once; the top ten carry roughly 1.1%. Germline CDR1 reads SGHNT; CDR2 reads YYREEE (reference sequence). The CDR3 loop spans 15 amino acids. The trim removed 4 bases at V and 3 bases at J, leaving 1 base unmatched. The sample consisted of CD4+ T cells from peripheral blood mononuclear cells, taken in the first trimester of pregnancy. The rearrangement links TRBV5-4 to TRBJ2-1; 13 nucleotides align to TRBD2. The TCR sequence derives from a female donor with multiple sclerosis, enrolled in a pregnancy study. This CDR3 reads CASSRTSGSYNEQFF. The CDR3 DNA follows: TGTGCCAGCAGCCGGACTAGCGGGAGCTACAATGAGCAGTTCTTC.